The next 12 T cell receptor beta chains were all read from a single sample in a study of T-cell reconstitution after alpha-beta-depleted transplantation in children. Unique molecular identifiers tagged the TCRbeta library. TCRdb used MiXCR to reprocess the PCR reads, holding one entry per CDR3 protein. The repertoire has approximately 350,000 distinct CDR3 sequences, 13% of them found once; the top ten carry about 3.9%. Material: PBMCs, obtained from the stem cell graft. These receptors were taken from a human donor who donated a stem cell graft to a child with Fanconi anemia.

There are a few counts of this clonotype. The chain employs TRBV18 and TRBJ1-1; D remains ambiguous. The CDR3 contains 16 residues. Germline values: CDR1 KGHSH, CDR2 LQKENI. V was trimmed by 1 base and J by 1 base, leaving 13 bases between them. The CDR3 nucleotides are TGTGCCAGCTCACCACGTGAAGATAAGGCGAACACTGAAGCTTTCTTT. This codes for CASSPREDKANTEAFF. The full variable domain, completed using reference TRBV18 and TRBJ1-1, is NAGVMQNPRHLVRRRGQEARLRCSPMKGHSHVYWYRQLPEEGLKFMVYLQKENIIDESGMPKERFSAEFPKEGPSILRIQQVVRGDSAAYFCASSPREDKANTEAFFGQGTRLTVV.

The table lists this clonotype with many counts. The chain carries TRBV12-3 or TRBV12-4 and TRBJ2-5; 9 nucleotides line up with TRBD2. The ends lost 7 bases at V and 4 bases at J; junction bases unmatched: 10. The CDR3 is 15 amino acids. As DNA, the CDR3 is TGTGCCAGCACCCAACTAGCGGGTCCCGGAGAGACCCAGTACTTC. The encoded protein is CASTQLAGPGETQYF.

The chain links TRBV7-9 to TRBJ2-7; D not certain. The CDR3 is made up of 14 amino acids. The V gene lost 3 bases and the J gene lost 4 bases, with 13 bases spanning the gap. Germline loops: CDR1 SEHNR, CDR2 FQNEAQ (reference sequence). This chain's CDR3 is CASSFYGPWYEQYF. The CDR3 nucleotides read TGTGCCAGCAGCTTCTACGGCCCTTGGTACGAGCAGTACTTC.

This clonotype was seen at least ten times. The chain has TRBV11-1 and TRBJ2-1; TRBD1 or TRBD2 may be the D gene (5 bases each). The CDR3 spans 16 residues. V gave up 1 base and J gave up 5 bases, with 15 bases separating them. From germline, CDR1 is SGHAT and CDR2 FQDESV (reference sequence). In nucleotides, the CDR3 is TGTGCCAGCAGCTTAGTCGGGGACGTGGGACACAATGAGCAGTTCTTC. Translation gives CASSLVGDVGHNEQFF.

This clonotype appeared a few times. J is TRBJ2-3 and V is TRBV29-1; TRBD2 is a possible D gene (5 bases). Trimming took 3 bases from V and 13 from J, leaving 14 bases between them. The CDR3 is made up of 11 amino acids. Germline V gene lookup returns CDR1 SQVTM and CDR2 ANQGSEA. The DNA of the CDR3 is TGCAGCGTTGATGAGGGATTACTTGAGTATTTT. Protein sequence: CSVDEGLLEYF.

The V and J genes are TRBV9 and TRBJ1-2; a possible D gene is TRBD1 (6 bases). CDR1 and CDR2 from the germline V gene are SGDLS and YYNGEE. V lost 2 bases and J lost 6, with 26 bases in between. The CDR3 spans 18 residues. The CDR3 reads CASSVSTGRLPRSNGYTF. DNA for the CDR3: TGTGCCAGCAGCGTGTCTACAGGGAGACTCCCAAGATCCAATGGCTACACCTTC.

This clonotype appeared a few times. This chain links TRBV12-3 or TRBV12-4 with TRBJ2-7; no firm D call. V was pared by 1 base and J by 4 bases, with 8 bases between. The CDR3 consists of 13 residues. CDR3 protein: CASSLETQYEQYV. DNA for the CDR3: TGTGCCAGCAGTTTAGAGACACAGTACGAGCAGTACGTC.

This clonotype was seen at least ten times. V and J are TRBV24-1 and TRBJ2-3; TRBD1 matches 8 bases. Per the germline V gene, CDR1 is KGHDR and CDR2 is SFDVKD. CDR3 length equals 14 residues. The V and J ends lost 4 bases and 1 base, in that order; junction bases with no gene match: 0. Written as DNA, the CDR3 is TGTGCCACCAGTGAGACAGGGGGCACAGATACGCAGTATTTT. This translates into CATSETGGTDTQYF.

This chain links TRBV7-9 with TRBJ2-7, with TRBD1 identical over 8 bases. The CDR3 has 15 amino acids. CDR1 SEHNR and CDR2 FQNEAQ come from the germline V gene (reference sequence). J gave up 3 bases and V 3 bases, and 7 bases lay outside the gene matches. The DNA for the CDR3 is TGTGCCAGCAGCTTCCCCGGGACAGGCAACTACGAGCAGTACTTC. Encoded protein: CASSFPGTGNYEQYF.

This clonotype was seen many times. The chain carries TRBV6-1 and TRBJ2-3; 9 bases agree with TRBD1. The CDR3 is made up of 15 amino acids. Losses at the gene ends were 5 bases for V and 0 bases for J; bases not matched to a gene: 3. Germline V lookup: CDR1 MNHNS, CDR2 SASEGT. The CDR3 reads CASSKGTGSTDTQYF. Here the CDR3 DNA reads TGTGCCAGCAGTAAGGGGACAGGGAGCACAGATACGCAGTATTTT.

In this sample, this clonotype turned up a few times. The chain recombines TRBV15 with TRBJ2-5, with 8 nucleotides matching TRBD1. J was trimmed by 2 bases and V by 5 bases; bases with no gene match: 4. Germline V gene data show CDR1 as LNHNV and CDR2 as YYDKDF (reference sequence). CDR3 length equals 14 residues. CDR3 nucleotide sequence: TGTGCCACCAGCCTTCGGACAGGGCAAGAGACCCAGTACTTC. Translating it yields CATSLRTGQETQYF.

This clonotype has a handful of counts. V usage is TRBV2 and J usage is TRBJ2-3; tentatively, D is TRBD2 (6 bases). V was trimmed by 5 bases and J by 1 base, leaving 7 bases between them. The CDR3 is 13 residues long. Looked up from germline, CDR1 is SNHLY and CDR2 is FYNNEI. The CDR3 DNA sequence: TGTGCCAGCAGTCGACTAGGCACAGATACGCAGTATTTT. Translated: CASSRLGTDTQYF.